The 21 T cell receptor beta chains below were found in one sample sequenced in a study of cytomegalovirus exposure and HLA in healthy donors. A multiplex PCR was run with 60 Vbeta primers and 13 Jbeta primers. Libraries were prepared by immunoSEQ multiplex PCR; TCRdb keeps only in-frame clonotypes and omits some of them. The sample includes 110,000 or so clones, roughly three quarters of them seen just once. Sample: PBMCs. These receptors were obtained from a woman between 45 and 60 years old in good health and CMV-seropositive.

The chain recombines TRBV29-1 with TRBJ1-1; perhaps TRBD1 as D (6 bases). The CDR3 sequence is 17 residues long. V lost 0 bases, J lost 0 bases, and 17 bases lay in between. Germline V gives CDR1 SQVTM, CDR2 ANQGSEA. Here the CDR3 reads CSVEDKRGRRVNTEAFF. In nucleotides, the CDR3 is TGCAGCGTTGAAGATAAAAGGGGGAGAAGGGTGAACACTGAAGCTTTCTTT.

The table lists this clone with a few counts. V and J are TRBV5-5 and TRBJ1-2; D possibly corresponds to TRBD1 (5 bases). This CDR3 contains 15 residues. The germline V gene has CDR1 SGHKS and CDR2 YYEKEE (reference sequence). V was shortened by 1 base and J by 4 bases, with 14 bases between the two germline ends. As DNA, the CDR3 is TGTGCCAGCAGCTTGCTCGACAGTCCGGCCTATGGCTACACCTTC. This translates into CASSLLDSPAYGYTF.

This clone appeared a few times. The chain has TRBV6-6 and TRBJ1-5, with 7 bases aligning to TRBD1. Germline CDR1 is MNHNY and CDR2 is SVGAGI (reference sequence). The CDR3 extends over 13 amino acids. V lost 6 bases and J lost 6; bases outside the gene matches: 5. The CDR3 coding sequence is TGTGCCAGCAGCCAGACAGGGCGTCAGCCCCAGCATTTT. Translation gives CASSQTGRQPQHF.

This rearrangement joins TRBV9 to TRBJ1-3, with 7 nucleotides matching TRBD1. Trimming took 4 bases from V and 6 from J; bases not matched to a gene: 7. Germline loops: CDR1 SGDLS, CDR2 YYNGEE. The CDR3 length is 14 residues. The CDR3 spells CASSLRDSENTIYF. CDR3 in DNA: TGTGCCAGCAGCCTCCGGGACAGTGAAAACACCATATATTTT. Together with reference TRBV9 and TRBJ1-3, the CDR3 gives the full variable domain: DSGVTQTPKHLITATGQRVTLRCSPRSGDLSVYWYQQSLDQGLQFLIQYYNGEERAKGNILERFSAQQFPDLHSELNLSSLELGDSALYFCASSLRDSENTIYFGEGSWLTVV.

This chain joins TRBV7-2 and TRBJ2-5; 7 bases agree with TRBD2. Germline CDR1 is SGHTA and CDR2 is FQGNSA. This CDR3 is built from 15 residues. The ends lost 1 base at V and 5 bases at J; junction bases unmatched: 7. Written as DNA, the CDR3 is TGTGCCAGCAGCTTAGGAGGAGGGCGGGGGGAGACCCAGTACTTC. This translates into CASSLGGGRGETQYF.

Note on this clone: One junction end does not reproduce the germline sequence, and a read error may be involved. The rearrangement joins TRBV4-1 to TRBJ2-6, with D perhaps matching TRBD1 (6 bases). The CDR3 runs to 17 residues. Germline V gene data show CDR1 as MGHRA and CDR2 as YSYEKL. CDR3 loop: CASSQDTGISGANGLTF. CDR3 bases: TGCGCCAGCAGCCAAGACACAGGGATCTCTGGGGCCAACGGCCTGACTTTC.

This clone was counted between two and nine times. At one of its ends the junction is not consistent with the germline gene, which may arise from a read error. The V gene is TRBV7-9, the J gene TRBJ1-1; D uncertain. This CDR3 contains 14 residues. The germline gives CDR1 SEHNR, CDR2 FQNEAQ (reference sequence). CDR3 region: CSSSLSRALTEAFF. The DNA for the CDR3 is TGTTCCAGCAGCTTATCGAGGGCTCTAACTGAAGCTTTCTTT.

The chain links TRBV5-1 to TRBJ2-2; TRBD2 might be the D (6 bases). CDR1 is SGHRS, CDR2 YFSETQ, per germline. V was trimmed by 4 bases and J by 2 bases, leaving 9 bases between them. This CDR3 contains 14 residues. Here the CDR3 reads CASSRGTNTGELFF. In DNA form, the CDR3 reads TGCGCCAGCAGCCGGGGGACTAACACCGGGGAGCTGTTTTTT.

J is TRBJ2-5 and V is TRBV7-9; a weak D match, TRBD1 (6 bases). This CDR3 comprises 15 residues. CDR1 is SEHNR, CDR2 FQNEAQ, per germline (reference sequence). The V and J ends lost 8 bases and 5 bases respectively, with 21 bases between them. The CDR3 reads CASGRQAPLGETQYF. In DNA form, the CDR3 reads TGTGCCAGCGGGAGACAGGCCCCCTTGGGGGAGACCCAGTACTTC.

V and J are TRBV15 and TRBJ1-5, with a weak D call TRBD1 (5 bases). This CDR3 is 16 amino acids long. V was trimmed by 0 bases and J by 5 bases, leaving 14 bases between them. Germline lookup yields CDR1 LNHNV and CDR2 YYDKDF (reference sequence). CDR3 DNA: TGTGCCACCAGCAGAGATAAGTCAGGGCCGGATCAGCCCCAGCATTTT. Amino acid sequence: CATSRDKSGPDQPQHF.

J is TRBJ2-6 and V is TRBV19; unclear D gene. Germline-derived CDR1 and CDR2 are LNHDA and SQIVND (reference sequence). The CDR3 is 14 residues long. Trimming removed 5 bases at V and 3 bases at J, with 8 bases between. Here the CDR3 reads CASSLGSGANVLTF. In DNA form, the CDR3 reads TGTGCCAGTAGTCTAGGTAGTGGGGCCAACGTCCTGACTTTC.

This chain links TRBV12-1 with TRBJ2-3; the D call in the table, TRBD2, was not verified against the DNA. TRBV12-1 is shown as a pseudogene. This CDR3 comprises 15 residues. CDR3 amino acids: CASSSPIPGTDTQYF. The DNA of the CDR3 is TGTGCCAGCAGCTCCCCTATCCCCGGCACAGATACGCAGTATTTT.

The CDR3 nucleotides read TGTGCCAGCAGCTCACTAGCGGGCGCCTACGAGCAGTACTTC. Its protein is CASSSLAGAYEQYF. The rearrangement uses TRBV9 and TRBJ2-7, with TRBD2 identical over 9 bases. The J segment lost 2 bases and the V segment lost 4 bases, leaving 4 bases of the junction unmatched. Germline V lookup: CDR1 SGDLS, CDR2 YYNGEE. The CDR3 length is 14 residues.

The J gene is TRBJ1-1, the V gene TRBV7-9; 9 bases fit TRBD1. Trimming at V came to 4 bases and at J to 0 bases, leaving 6 bases not matched to a gene. The CDR3 runs to 16 residues. CDR1 is SEHNR, CDR2 FQNEAQ, per germline (reference sequence). Written as DNA, the CDR3 is TGTGCCAGCAGCTATGACAGGGGGTACTTGAACACTGAAGCTTTCTTT. It yields the protein CASSYDRGYLNTEAFF.

The V and J genes are TRBV4-2 and TRBJ2-2, with 13 bases aligning to TRBD2. Germline CDR1 is LGHNA and CDR2 is YNFKEQ. V dropped 2 bases and J dropped 6; count of bases not matched to a gene: 3. This CDR3 has 16 amino acids. CDR3: CASSQPTSGGAGELFF. The CDR3 DNA follows: TGTGCCAGCAGCCAACCCACTAGCGGGGGGGCCGGGGAGCTGTTTTTT.

Concerning this clone: The junction departs from the called germline gene at one end, perhaps through a read error. The chain joins TRBV13 to TRBJ2-4, with TRBD2 identical over 7 bases. Germline values: CDR1 PRHDT, CDR2 FYEKMQ (reference sequence). This CDR3 is 17 amino acids long. The CDR3 DNA follows: TGTGCCAGCAGCTTAGCCTCGGGCGGGAGACCCAAAAACAGTCAGTACTTC. Its protein product is CASSLASGGRPKNSQYF.

This chain links TRBV7-2 with TRBJ2-5; 14 nucleotides match TRBD2. Per germline, CDR1 SGHTA and CDR2 FQGNSA. Trimming at V came to 3 bases and at J to 1 base, leaving 4 bases not matched to a gene. This CDR3 spans 17 amino acids. CDR3 in amino acids: CASSFEGLAGGQETQYF. The CDR3 nucleotides are TGTGCCAGCAGCTTCGAAGGACTAGCGGGGGGCCAAGAGACCCAGTACTTC.

This clone has only a few counts. V usage is TRBV5-1 and J usage is TRBJ1-1; TRBD1 might be the D (5 bases). Per germline, CDR1 SGHRS and CDR2 YFSETQ. With 2 bases removed from V and 0 bases from J, the gap between germline ends came to 8 bases. This CDR3 has 14 amino acids. CDR3 bases: TGCGCCAGCAGCTTTAAGGGGATGAACACTGAAGCTTTCTTT. Protein product: CASSFKGMNTEAFF.

Worth noting for this clone: Other DNA sequences in this sample translate to the same CDR3. The chain links TRBV19 to TRBJ1-2; D is undetermined. Between the trimmed V and J ends, which lost 2 bases and 7 bases, there was a span of 20 bases. CDR1 is LNHDA, CDR2 SQIVND, per germline (reference sequence). CDR3 length equals 16 residues. The CDR3 loop reads CASSILFRERAPGYTF. The CDR3 DNA sequence: TGTGCCAGTAGTATATTATTCCGGGAACGGGCCCCTGGCTACACCTTC.

J is TRBJ1-2 and V is TRBV6-5; possible D gene TRBD1, 6 bases. Trimming stripped 0 bases from V and 4 bases from J, with 15 bases between. Germline loops: CDR1 MNHEY, CDR2 SVGAGI. There are 16 residues in the CDR3. The CDR3 region has the DNA TGTGCCAGCAGTTACTCCCGATCAGGGGATGGCTATGGCTACACCTTC. Protein product: CASSYSRSGDGYGYTF.

In DNA form, the CDR3 reads TGTGCCAGCAGTTTTACAGGGGGAAACACCATATATTTT. Its translation is CASSFTGGNTIYF. This chain links TRBV7-8 with TRBJ1-3; weak D call: TRBD1 (6 bases). The CDR3 is 13 amino acids. Per the germline V gene, CDR1 is SGHVS and CDR2 is FQNEAQ. V lost 6 bases to trimming and J lost 4 bases, with 10 bases between them.